A single sample gave rise to the 24 T cell receptor beta chains below, sequenced in a study of T cell responses to AZD1222 COVID-19 vaccine. The table came from immunoSEQ multiplex PCR; TCRdb's copy has only in-frame clones and leaves some out. The data show 120,000 to 150,000 clones, with around 91% seen just once and approximately 5.2% held by the top ten. The material was peripheral blood, obtained on day 0 of AZD1222 vaccination. All receptors come from an adult in good health.

The rearrangement joins TRBV9 to TRBJ2-5; TRBD1 matches 9 bases. Germline lookup yields CDR1 SGDLS and CDR2 YYNGEE. This CDR3 spans 14 amino acids. J gave up 5 bases and V 3 bases, and 5 bases lay outside the gene matches. Here the CDR3 reads CASSADRGRETQYF. CDR3 sequence (DNA): TGTGCCAGCAGCGCGGACAGGGGACGGGAGACCCAGTACTTC.

The chain uses TRBV3-1 (or the pseudogene TRBV3-2) and TRBJ2-7; D is ambiguous. The V and J ends lost 4 bases and 3 bases respectively, with 13 bases between them. Germline CDR1 LGHDT, CDR2 YNNKEL (reference sequence). The CDR3 is 14 amino acids. CDR3 DNA sequence: TGTGCCAGCAGCCTCGTTTCGGAGTTCTACGAGCAGTACTTC. Its protein product is CASSLVSEFYEQYF.

The chain employs TRBV4-1 and TRBJ2-3, with TRBD2 matching 7 bases. CDR3 length: 15 residues. Germline assignment: CDR1 MGHRA and CDR2 YSYEKL. Trimming took 1 base from V and 4 from J; bases not matched to a gene: 5. The CDR3 DNA reads as TGCGCCAGCAGCCAAGTTGGACTAGTGGCAGATACGCAGTATTTT. Translated, it gives CASSQVGLVADTQYF.

The chain uses TRBV27 and TRBJ1-4, with D possibly TRBD1 on 6 matching bases. This CDR3 spans 16 amino acids. Looked up from germline, CDR1 is MNHEY and CDR2 is SMNVEV (reference sequence). Trimming took 8 bases from V and 2 from J, leaving 18 bases between them. The CDR3 coding sequence is TGTGCCAGCGCGAGGCGGCAGGGGTCTACTAATGAAAAACTGTTTTTT. This encodes CASARRQGSTNEKLFF.

The genes are TRBV4-2 and TRBJ2-3; 7 nucleotides match TRBD1. J gave up 3 bases and V 1 base, and 10 bases lay outside the gene matches. This CDR3 has 17 residues. The V gene's germline CDR1 is LGHNA and CDR2 YNFKEQ. The CDR3 coding sequence is TGTGCCAGCAGCCAAGGGCACAGGGGCCTATTTACAGATACGCAGTATTTT. Translated, it gives CASSQGHRGLFTDTQYF.

Details on this clone: The same CDR3 also results from other DNA sequences found in this sample. The gene calls are TRBV7-9 and TRBJ2-5, with D hard to call. The germline V gene has CDR1 SEHNR and CDR2 FQNEAQ (reference sequence). V was cut by 1 base and J by 4 bases, with 4 bases left in between. This CDR3 has 12 amino acids. The CDR3 protein is CASSLVGETQYF. The CDR3 DNA reads as TGTGCCAGCAGCTTAGTTGGAGAGACCCAGTACTTC.

The genes are TRBV6-5 and TRBJ1-6; maybe TRBD1 (5 bases). The CDR3 length is 14 residues. Trimming stripped 2 bases from V and 7 bases from J, with 9 bases between. Germline V gene lookup returns CDR1 MNHEY and CDR2 SVGAGI. The CDR3 sequence is CASSYDRRNSPLHF. The CDR3 nucleotides read TGTGCCAGCAGTTACGACAGAAGGAATTCACCCCTCCACTTT.

V is TRBV3-1 (or the pseudogene TRBV3-2) and J is TRBJ1-2; 9 bases are a match to TRBD1. Trimming at V came to 1 base and at J to 8 bases, leaving 5 bases not matched to a gene. The CDR3 consists of 14 residues. The V gene's germline CDR1 is LGHDT and CDR2 YNNKEL (reference sequence). The CDR3 sequence: CASSQGTGVEGYTF. The CDR3 coding sequence is TGTGCCAGCAGCCAAGGGACAGGGGTGGAGGGCTACACCTTC.

The rearrangement uses TRBV7-6 and TRBJ2-5; 8 bases agree with TRBD1. The V and J ends lost 4 bases and 5 bases, in that order; junction bases with no gene match: 12. Germline-derived CDR1 and CDR2 are SGHVS and FNYEAQ. This CDR3 comprises 16 residues. The CDR3, as DNA: TGTGCCAGCAGCTCACCAAGGACAGGGTATGGCGAGACCCAGTACTTC. Translation gives CASSSPRTGYGETQYF.

The rearrangement joins TRBV5-8 to TRBJ2-1, with D tentatively TRBD1 (5 bases). Looked up from germline, CDR1 is SGHTS and CDR2 is YDEGEE. Trimming removed 4 bases at V and 7 bases at J, with 15 bases between. The CDR3 sequence is 14 residues long. As DNA, the CDR3 is TGTGCCAGCAGCAGGATCAGGGTATCGAATGAGCAGTTCTTC. Translation gives CASSRIRVSNEQFF.

The V and J genes are TRBV19 and TRBJ1-2, with 8 bases aligning to TRBD1. CDR1 is LNHDA and CDR2 is SQIVND in the germline V gene (reference sequence). The junction had 6 bases not matched to a gene; V was cut back by 5 bases and J by 7 bases. The CDR3 loop spans 13 amino acids. The chain's CDR3 is CASSRTGNPGYTF. The DNA of the CDR3 is TGTGCCAGTAGTCGGACAGGGAATCCTGGCTACACCTTC.

The J gene is TRBJ2-5, the V gene TRBV24-1; D is perhaps TRBD1 or TRBD2 (5 bases each). With 0 bases removed from V and 5 bases from J, the gap between germline ends came to 12 bases. Germline CDR1 and CDR2: KGHDR and SFDVKD. The CDR3 extends over 15 amino acids. CDR3: CATSDLGGSGETQYF. In DNA, the CDR3 is TGTGCCACCAGTGATTTGGGGGGATCCGGGGAGACCCAGTACTTC.

This clone showed up just once. The gene calls are TRBV19 and TRBJ2-3; 9 bases map to TRBD1. CDR3 size: 16 residues. Germline CDR1 LNHDA, CDR2 SQIVND (reference sequence). J was trimmed by 2 bases and V by 2 bases; bases with no gene match: 5. CDR3 nucleotide sequence: TGTGCCAGTAGTATACGGGGGACAGGGTTCACAGATACGCAGTATTTT. Translated, it gives CASSIRGTGFTDTQYF. Complete variable domain (other parts from reference TRBV19 and TRBJ2-3): DGGITQSPKYLFRKEGQNVTLSCEQNLNHDAMYWYRQDPGQGLRLIYYSQIVNDFQKGDIAEGYSVSREKKESFPLTVTSAQKNPTAFYLCASSIRGTGFTDTQYFGPGTRLTVL.

V is TRBV7-2 and J is TRBJ1-1; 8 positions agree with TRBD1. CDR3 length: 17 amino acids. The trim removed 5 bases at V and 1 base at J, leaving 12 bases unmatched. The germline V gene encodes CDR1 SGHTA and CDR2 FQGNSA. Written as DNA, the CDR3 is TGTGCCAGCAGCGGTCGGACAGGGCTAAGATCGAACACTGAAGCTTTCTTT. Its protein product is CASSGRTGLRSNTEAFF. Filled out from reference TRBV7-2 and TRBJ1-1, the complete variable domain reads GAGVSQSPSNKVTEKGKDVELRCDPISGHTALYWYRQSLGQGLEFLIYFQGNSAPDKSGLPSDRFSAERTGGSVSTLTIQRTQQEDSAVYLCASSGRTGLRSNTEAFFGQGTRLTVV.

This sequence joins TRBV7-2 and TRBJ2-1; D call uncertain. The CDR3 has 15 amino acids. V lost 1 base, J lost 0 bases, and 7 bases lay in between. Germline values: CDR1 SGHTA, CDR2 FQGNSA. CDR3 region: CASSLVPGSYNEQFF. As DNA, the CDR3 is TGTGCCAGCAGCTTAGTCCCAGGCTCCTACAATGAGCAGTTCTTC.

This chain uses TRBV7-8 with TRBJ1-6; D is perhaps TRBD1 (6 bases). This CDR3 is built from 14 residues. Deletions cut 5 bases from V and 4 bases from J, with 9 bases between. Germline lookup yields CDR1 SGHVS and CDR2 FQNEAQ. The DNA of the CDR3 is TGTGCCAGCAGCCCCGGACAGTATAATTCACCCCTCCACTTT. Its translation is CASSPGQYNSPLHF.

The V and J genes are TRBV20-1 and TRBJ1-5; TRBD1 matches at 11 bases. Germline CDR1 reads DFQATT; CDR2 reads SNEGSKA (reference sequence). Germline trimming cut 3 bases from V and 5 bases from J; bases unmatched to any gene: 15. CDR3 length: 18 amino acids. The CDR3 DNA follows: TGCAGTGCTAGTCGGACAGGGGGCACGGTAGGGGGTCATCAGCCCCAGCATTTT. As protein: CSASRTGGTVGGHQPQHF.

The CDR3 DNA sequence: TGTGCCAGCAGCATGAACGCAATCCTTCACCCCGCTAACTATGGCTACACCTTC. Amino acid sequence: CASSMNAILHPANYGYTF. The J gene is TRBJ1-2, the V gene TRBV5-6; D remains unclear. The CDR3 consists of 18 residues. Germline assignment: CDR1 SGHDT and CDR2 YYEEEE. The V end lost 4 bases, the J end lost 0 bases, and 22 bases lay between the germline ends.

The V and J genes are TRBV5-1 and TRBJ1-3; D is ambiguous. The CDR3 extends over 16 amino acids. The V gene's germline CDR1 is SGHRS and CDR2 YFSETQ. Trimming took 0 bases from V and 4 from J, leaving 14 bases between them. The CDR3 region has the DNA TGCGCCAGCAGCTTGGATGGGCAGGTGGACGGAAACACCATATATTTT. It encodes CASSLDGQVDGNTIYF. Supplemented by reference TRBV5-1 and TRBJ1-3, the full variable domain reads KAGVTQTPRYLIKTRGQQVTLSCSPISGHRSVSWYQQTPGQGLQFLFEYFSETQRNKGNFPGRFSGRQFSNSRSEMNVSTLELGDSALYLCASSLDGQVDGNTIYFGEGSWLTVV.

The chain joins TRBV7-6 to TRBJ1-6; 7 bases line up with TRBD1. Germline V gene sequence: CDR1 SGHVS, CDR2 FNYEAQ. V gave up 2 bases and J gave up 15 bases; unmatched junction bases: 16. The CDR3 runs 16 residues. The CDR3 is CASSLHRQGGTKFLHF. CDR3 nucleotide sequence: TGTGCCAGCAGCTTACACCGACAGGGAGGCACCAAATTCCTCCACTTT.

The chain uses TRBV27 and TRBJ1-2; D not resolved. This CDR3 is 12 amino acids long. Deletions cut 7 bases from V and 3 bases from J, with 9 bases between. CDR1 is MNHEY and CDR2 is SMNVEV in the germline V gene (reference sequence). The CDR3: CASKDRDYGYTF. The CDR3 DNA reads TGTGCCAGCAAGGATCGGGACTATGGCTACACCTTC.

The chain is built from TRBV5-1 and TRBJ2-1; tentatively, D is TRBD1 or TRBD2 (6 bases each). Germline CDR1 is SGHRS and CDR2 is YFSETQ. V was trimmed by 4 bases and J by 7 bases, leaving 12 bases between them. The CDR3 sequence is 13 residues long. The CDR3 here is CASSPGDTNEQFF. In DNA form, the CDR3 reads TGCGCCAGCAGCCCGGGGGACACGAATGAGCAGTTCTTC.

This chain connects TRBV21-1 to TRBJ1-2; the table assigns TRBD1, which was not confirmed against the DNA. TRBV21-1 is designated a pseudogene. The CDR3 runs 14 residues. The CDR3 bases are TGTGCCAGCACCCCCCAGGGGTCAGGCTATGGCTACACCTTC. Its protein is CASTPQGSGYGYTF.

V usage is TRBV5-6 and J usage is TRBJ1-4; 9 bases agree with TRBD1. The V segment lost 4 bases and the J segment 8 bases; nucleotides outside the gene matches: 9. This CDR3 has 15 amino acids. Per the germline V gene, CDR1 is SGHDT and CDR2 is YYEEEE. The CDR3 spells CASSRRDRVLEKLFF. The CDR3 DNA sequence: TGTGCCAGCAGCCGCCGGGACAGGGTATTGGAAAAACTGTTTTTT.